The table lists the clone carrying this T cell receptor beta chain with a count of one. What it binds is not known. The data stem from a study of cytomegalovirus exposure and HLA in healthy donors. Study-wide context: A prior study identified some 100 million unique TCR beta sequences from about 200 million T cells. Overall study results and limits: CMV serostatus alone was available as immune exposure information.

Primers for the PCR totalled 60 Vbeta and 13 Jbeta. Method: immunoSEQ multiplex PCR; TCRdb's copy keeps in-frame clones and lacks some. The sample consists of approximately 240,000 clones, 70% to 85% of them appearing once. This CDR3 spans 11 amino acids. The germline CDR1 and CDR2 sequences are MNHEY and SVGAGI. The ends were cut back, 8 bases at V and 9 bases at J, with 10 bases in the middle. The genes are TRBV6-5 and TRBJ2-2, with TRBD2 as a possible D gene (7 bases). The clonotype comes from an older woman in good health and CMV-seropositive. Sequencing input: PBMCs. The CDR3 protein is CASGGARELFF. Here the CDR3 DNA reads TGTGCCAGCGGGGGGGCTCGGGAGCTGTTTTTT.